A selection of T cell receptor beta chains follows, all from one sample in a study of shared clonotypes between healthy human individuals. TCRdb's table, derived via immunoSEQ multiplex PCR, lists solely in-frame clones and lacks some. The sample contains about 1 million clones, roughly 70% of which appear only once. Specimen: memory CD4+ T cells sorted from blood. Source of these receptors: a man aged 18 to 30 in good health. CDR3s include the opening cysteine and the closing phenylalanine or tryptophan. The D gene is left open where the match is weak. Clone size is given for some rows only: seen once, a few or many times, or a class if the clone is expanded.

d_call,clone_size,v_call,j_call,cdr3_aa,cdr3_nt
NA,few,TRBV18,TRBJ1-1,CASSPRQKLNTEAFF,TGTGCCAGCTCACCAAGGCAGAAGTTGAACACTGAAGCTTTCTTT
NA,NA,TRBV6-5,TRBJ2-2,CASSYQVNGELFF,TGTGCCAGCAGTTACCAGGTGAACGGGGAGCTGTTTTTT
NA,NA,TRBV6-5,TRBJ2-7,CASSFGRDGEQYF,TGTGCCAGCAGTTTTGGGCGGGACGGGGAGCAGTACTTC
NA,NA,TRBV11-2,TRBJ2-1,CASSLDRGNEQFF,TGTGCCAGCAGCTTAGATCGAGGCAATGAGCAGTTCTTC
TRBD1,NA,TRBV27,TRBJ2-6,CASRSGTGSWSGANVLTF,TGTGCCAGCAGATCCGGGACAGGTTCTTGGTCCGGGGCCAACGTCCTGACTTTC
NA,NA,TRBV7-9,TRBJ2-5,CASSLPGAGVETQYF,TGTGCCAGCAGCCTCCCGGGGGCGGGAGTAGAGACCCAGTACTTC
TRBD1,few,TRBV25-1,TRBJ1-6,CASSETGVNSPLHF,TGTGCCAGCAGTGAAACAGGGGTTAATTCACCCCTCCACTTT
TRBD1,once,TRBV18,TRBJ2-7,CASSRDSYEQYF,TGTGCCAGCTCACGGGACAGTTACGAGCAGTACTTC
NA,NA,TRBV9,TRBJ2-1,CASSVAGGVGNEQFF,TGTGCCAGCAGCGTAGCCGGGGGAGTAGGTAATGAGCAGTTCTTC
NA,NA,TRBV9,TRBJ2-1,CASSVEGEAYNEQFF,TGTGCCAGCAGCGTTGAGGGAGAGGCCTACAATGAGCAGTTCTTC
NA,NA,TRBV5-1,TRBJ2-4,CASSLAGGNIQYF,TGCGCCAGCAGCTTGGCTGGAGGGAACATTCAGTACTTC
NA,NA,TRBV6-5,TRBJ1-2,CASNPWGRGNYGYTF,TGTGCCAGCAACCCCTGGGGTCGGGGGAACTATGGCTACACCTTC
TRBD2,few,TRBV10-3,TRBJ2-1,CAITNSGNDNEQFF,TGTGCCATCACCAATAGCGGGAATGACAATGAGCAGTTCTTC
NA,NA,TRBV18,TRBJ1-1,CASSPRAGAAVNTEAFF,TGTGCCAGCTCACCTCGGGCCGGGGCGGCAGTGAACACTGAAGCTTTCTTT
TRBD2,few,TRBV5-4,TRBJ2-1,CASRSDLAGGQRNEQFF,TGTGCCAGCAGATCTGACTTAGCGGGAGGGCAGAGGAATGAGCAGTTCTTC
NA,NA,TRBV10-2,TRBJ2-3,CASSLGGRTDTQYF,TGCGCCAGCAGTTTGGGGGGACGCACAGATACGCAGTATTTT
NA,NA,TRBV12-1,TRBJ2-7,CASSLGQSNYEQYF,TGTGCCAGCAGCTTAGGACAGTCAAACTACGAGCAGTACTTC
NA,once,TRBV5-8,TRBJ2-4,CASSPRAFRGGNIQYF,TGTGCCAGCAGCCCCCGGGCCTTCCGAGGGGGAAACATTCAGTACTTC
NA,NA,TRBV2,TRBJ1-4,CASRRGGEKLFF,TGTGCCAGCAGGAGGGGGGGTGAAAAACTGTTTTTT
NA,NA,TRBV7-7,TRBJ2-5,CASSPLGAGWTQYF,TGTGCTAGCAGCCCGCTTGGGGCCGGGTGGACCCAGTACTTC
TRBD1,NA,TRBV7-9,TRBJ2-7,CASSPLGQGVFEQYF,TGTGCCAGCAGCCCACTTGGACAGGGGGTATTCGAGCAGTACTTC
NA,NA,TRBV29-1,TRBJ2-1,CSAGIGTAFF,TGCAGCGCGGGGATCGGGACGGCGTTCTTC
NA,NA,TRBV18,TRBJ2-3,CASSPLGRTDTQYF,TGTGCCAGCTCGCCCCTGGGCCGCACAGATACGCAGTATTTT
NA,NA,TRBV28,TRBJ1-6,CASSLGTAQVVPLHF,TGTGCCAGCAGTTTAGGAACCGCTCAGGTAGTTCCCCTCCACTTT
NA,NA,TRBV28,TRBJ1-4,CASSLQGSEKLFF,TGTGCCAGCAGTTTACAGGGTAGCGAAAAACTGTTTTTT
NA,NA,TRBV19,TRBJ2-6,CASSIFRASGANVLTF,TGTGCCAGTAGTATATTCAGGGCGTCTGGGGCCAACGTCCTGACTTTC
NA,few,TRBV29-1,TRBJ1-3,CSVVGVGNTIYF,TGCAGCGTTGTGGGTGTCGGAAACACCATATATTTT
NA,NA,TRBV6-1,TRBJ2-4,CASSRGRSENIQYF,TGTGCCAGCAGTCGGGGGAGGAGTGAAAACATTCAGTACTTC
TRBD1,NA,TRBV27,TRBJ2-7,CASSPLRDSYEQYF,TGTGCCAGCAGTCCGCTCCGGGACAGCTACGAGCAGTACTTC
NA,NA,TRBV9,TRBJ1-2,CASSSQTSGNYGYTF,TGTGCCAGCAGCTCCCAGACGTCAGGGAACTATGGCTACACCTTC
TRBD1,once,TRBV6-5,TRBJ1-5,CASSEGTGGRQPQHF,TGTGCCAGCAGCGAGGGGACAGGGGGCAGACAGCCCCAGCATTTT
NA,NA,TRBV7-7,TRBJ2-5,CASSLSEQETQYF,TGTGCTAGCAGCTTATCAGAGCAAGAGACCCAGTACTTC
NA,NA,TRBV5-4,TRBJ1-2,CASSLGGGRFGYTF,TGTGCCAGCAGCTTGGGAGGGGGGCGTTTTGGCTACACCTTC
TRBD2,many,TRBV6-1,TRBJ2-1,CASSVSGSSYNEQFF,TGTGCCAGCAGTGTGAGCGGGAGCTCCTACAATGAGCAGTTCTTC
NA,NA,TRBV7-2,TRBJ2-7,CASSPPNGLEQYF,TGTGCCAGCAGCCCACCGAACGGGCTCGAGCAGTACTTC
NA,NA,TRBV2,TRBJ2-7,CASSYAGEQYF,TGTGCCAGCAGTTACGCGGGAGAGCAGTACTTC
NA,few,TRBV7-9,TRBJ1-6,CASSLGTFNSPLHF,TGTGCCAGCAGCCTCGGGACCTTTAATTCACCCCTCCACTTT
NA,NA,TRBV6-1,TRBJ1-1,CASSEGHEYAEAFF,TGTGCCAGCAGTGAAGGACATGAGTACGCTGAAGCTTTCTTT
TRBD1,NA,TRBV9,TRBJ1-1,CASSGQGYNTEAFF,TGTGCCAGCAGCGGACAGGGGTATAACACTGAAGCTTTCTTT
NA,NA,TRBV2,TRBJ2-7,CASHPQRGEGSYEQYF,TGTGCCAGCCATCCGCAAAGGGGAGAGGGCTCCTACGAGCAGTACTTC
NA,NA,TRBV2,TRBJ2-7,CASSEAGHTRSGEQYF,TGTGCCAGCAGTGAAGCGGGACATACACGGAGCGGCGAGCAGTACTTC
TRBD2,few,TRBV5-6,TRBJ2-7,CASSPGLDRYEQYF,TGTGCCAGCAGCCCGGGACTAGATCGCTACGAGCAGTACTTC